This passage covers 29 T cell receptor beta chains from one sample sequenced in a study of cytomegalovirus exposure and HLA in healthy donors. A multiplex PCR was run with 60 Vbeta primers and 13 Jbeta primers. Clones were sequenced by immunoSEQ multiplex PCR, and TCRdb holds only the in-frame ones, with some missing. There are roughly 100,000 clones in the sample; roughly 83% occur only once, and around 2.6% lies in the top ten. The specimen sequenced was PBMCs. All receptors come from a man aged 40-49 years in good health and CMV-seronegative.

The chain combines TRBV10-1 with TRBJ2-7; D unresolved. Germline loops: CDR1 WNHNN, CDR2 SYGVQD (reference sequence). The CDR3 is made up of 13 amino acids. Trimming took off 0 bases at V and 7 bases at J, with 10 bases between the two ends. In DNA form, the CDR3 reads TGCGCCAGCAGTGAGTCGGGCGTCGGAGAGCAGTACTTC. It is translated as CASSESGVGEQYF.

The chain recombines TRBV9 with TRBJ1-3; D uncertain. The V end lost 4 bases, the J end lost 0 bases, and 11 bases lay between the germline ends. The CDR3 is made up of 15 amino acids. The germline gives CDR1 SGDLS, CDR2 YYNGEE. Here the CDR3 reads CASSTSGGSGNTIYF. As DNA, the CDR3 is TGTGCCAGCAGCACCTCTGGAGGCTCTGGAAACACCATATATTTT.

The CDR3 nucleotides read TGTGCCAGCAGTGTGACAGGGGAGGGGACTGAAGCTTTCTTT. It specifies CASSVTGEGTEAFF. The chain couples TRBV6-5 to TRBJ1-1; TRBD1 aligns across 8 bases. Germline V gene data show CDR1 as MNHEY and CDR2 as SVGAGI. The CDR3 consists of 14 residues. With 5 bases clipped from V and 5 bases from J, the junction kept 7 bases outside the gene matches.

Written as DNA, the CDR3 is TGTGCCAGCAAGAAGGGGGTTCAGGGTCCCTACGAGCAGTACTTC. Protein product: CASKKGVQGPYEQYF. The J gene is TRBJ2-7, the V gene TRBV6-1; weak D call: TRBD1 (6 bases). Germline values: CDR1 MNHNS, CDR2 SASEGT. The CDR3 is 15 amino acids. V lost 7 bases to trimming and J lost 2 bases, with 18 bases between them.

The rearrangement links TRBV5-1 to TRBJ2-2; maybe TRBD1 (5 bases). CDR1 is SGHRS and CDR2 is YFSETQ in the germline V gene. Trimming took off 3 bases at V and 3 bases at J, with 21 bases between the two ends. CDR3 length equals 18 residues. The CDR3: CASSSQFGTTVYTGELFF. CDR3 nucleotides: TGCGCCAGCAGCTCCCAGTTTGGCACGACAGTCTACACCGGGGAGCTGTTTTTT.

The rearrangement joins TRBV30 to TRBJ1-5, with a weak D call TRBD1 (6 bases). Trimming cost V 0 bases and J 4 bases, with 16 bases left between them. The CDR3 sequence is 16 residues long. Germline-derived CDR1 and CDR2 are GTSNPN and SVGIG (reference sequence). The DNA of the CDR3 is TGTGCCTGGAGTGTGCCTTTTGGTCAGGGGAATCAGCCCCAGCATTTT. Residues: CAWSVPFGQGNQPQHF.

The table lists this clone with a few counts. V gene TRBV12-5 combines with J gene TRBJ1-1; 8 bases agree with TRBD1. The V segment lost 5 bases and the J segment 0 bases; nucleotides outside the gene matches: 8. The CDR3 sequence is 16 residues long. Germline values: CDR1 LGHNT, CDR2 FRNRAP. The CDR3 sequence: CASGTTGDGMNTEAFF. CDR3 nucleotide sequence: TGTGCTAGTGGTACGACAGGGGACGGCATGAACACTGAAGCTTTCTTT.

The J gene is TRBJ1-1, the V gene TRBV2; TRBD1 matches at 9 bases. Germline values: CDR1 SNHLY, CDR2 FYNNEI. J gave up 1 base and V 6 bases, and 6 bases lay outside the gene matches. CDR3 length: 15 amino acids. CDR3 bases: TGTGCCAGCAGAGGGACAGGGAGTTGGAACACTGAAGCTTTCTTT. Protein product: CASRGTGSWNTEAFF.

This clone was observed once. The CDR3 is CASRRGGANYGYTF. CDR3 sequence (DNA): TGTGCCAGCAGAAGAGGGGGGGCCAACTATGGCTACACCTTC. The gene calls are TRBV6-5 and TRBJ1-2; possibly TRBD1 for D (6 bases). CDR1 and CDR2 from the germline V gene are MNHEY and SVGAGI. Trimming shortened V by 6 bases and J by 2 bases, and 13 bases separated the two germline ends. This CDR3 spans 14 amino acids.

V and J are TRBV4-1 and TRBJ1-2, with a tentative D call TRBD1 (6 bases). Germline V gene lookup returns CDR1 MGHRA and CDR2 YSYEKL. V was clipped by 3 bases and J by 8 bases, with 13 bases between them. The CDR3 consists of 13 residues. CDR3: CASSQTGSGGYTF. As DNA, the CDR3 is TGCGCCAGCAGCCAGACAGGTTCCGGAGGCTACACCTTC.

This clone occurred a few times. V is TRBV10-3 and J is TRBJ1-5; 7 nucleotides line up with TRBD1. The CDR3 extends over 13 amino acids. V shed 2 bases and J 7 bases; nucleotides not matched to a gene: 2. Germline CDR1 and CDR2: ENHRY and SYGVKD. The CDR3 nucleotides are TGTGCCATCAGTGAGACAGGGGACCAGCCCCAGCATTTT. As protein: CAISETGDQPQHF.

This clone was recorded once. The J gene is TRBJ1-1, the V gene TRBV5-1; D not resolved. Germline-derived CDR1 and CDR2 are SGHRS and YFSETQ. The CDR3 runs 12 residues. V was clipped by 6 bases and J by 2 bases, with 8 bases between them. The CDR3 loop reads CASTGENTEAFF. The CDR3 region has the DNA TGCGCCAGCACTGGAGAAAACACTGAAGCTTTCTTT.

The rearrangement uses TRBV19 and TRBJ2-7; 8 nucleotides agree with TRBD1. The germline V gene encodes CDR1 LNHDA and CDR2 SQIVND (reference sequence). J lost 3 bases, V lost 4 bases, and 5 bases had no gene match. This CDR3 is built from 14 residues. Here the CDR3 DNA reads TGTGCCAGTAGTACGCAGGGGGCTAACTACGAGCAGTACTTC. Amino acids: CASSTQGANYEQYF.

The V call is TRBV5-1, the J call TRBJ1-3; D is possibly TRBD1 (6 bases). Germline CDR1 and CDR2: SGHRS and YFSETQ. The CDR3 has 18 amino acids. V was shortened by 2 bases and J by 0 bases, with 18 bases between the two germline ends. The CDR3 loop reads CASSLNPPQDSSGNTIYF. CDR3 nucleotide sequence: TGCGCCAGCAGCTTAAATCCCCCCCAGGACAGCTCTGGAAACACCATATATTTT.

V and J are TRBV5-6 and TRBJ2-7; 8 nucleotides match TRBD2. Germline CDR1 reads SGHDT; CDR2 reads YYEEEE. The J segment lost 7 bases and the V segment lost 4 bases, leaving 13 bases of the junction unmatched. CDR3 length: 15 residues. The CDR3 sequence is CASSRNGLAVREQYF. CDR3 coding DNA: TGTGCCAGCAGCAGGAATGGACTAGCAGTCCGTGAGCAGTACTTC.

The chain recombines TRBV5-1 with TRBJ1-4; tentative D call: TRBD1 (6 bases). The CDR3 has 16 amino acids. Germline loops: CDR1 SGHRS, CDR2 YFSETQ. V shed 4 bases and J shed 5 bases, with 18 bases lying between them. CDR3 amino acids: CASSPRTDSPNEKLFF. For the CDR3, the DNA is TGCGCCAGCAGCCCTCGAACGGACAGTCCAAATGAAAAACTGTTTTTT.

In DNA, the CDR3 is TGTGCCAGCAGCTTAGGTACAGGGTATGGAAACACCATATATTTT. This sequence encodes CASSLGTGYGNTIYF. The rearrangement joins TRBV11-2 to TRBJ1-3; D may be TRBD1 (6 bases). The germline CDR1 and CDR2 sequences are SGHAT and FQNNGV. The CDR3 is made up of 15 amino acids. V lost 1 base, J lost 3 bases, and 10 bases lay in between.

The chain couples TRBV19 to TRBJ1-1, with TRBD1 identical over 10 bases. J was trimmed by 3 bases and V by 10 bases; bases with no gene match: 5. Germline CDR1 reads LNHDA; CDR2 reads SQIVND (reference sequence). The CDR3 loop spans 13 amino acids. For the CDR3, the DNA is TGTGCCATTGGGGACAGGGGAGACACTGAAGCTTTCTTT. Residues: CAIGDRGDTEAFF.

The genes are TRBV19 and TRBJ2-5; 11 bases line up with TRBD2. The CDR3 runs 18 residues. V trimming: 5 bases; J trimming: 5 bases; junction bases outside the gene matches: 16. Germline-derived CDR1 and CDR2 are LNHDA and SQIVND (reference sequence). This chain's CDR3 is CASSPPSTSGGKWETQYF. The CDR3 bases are TGTGCCAGTAGTCCTCCGTCCACTAGCGGGGGTAAGTGGGAGACCCAGTACTTC.

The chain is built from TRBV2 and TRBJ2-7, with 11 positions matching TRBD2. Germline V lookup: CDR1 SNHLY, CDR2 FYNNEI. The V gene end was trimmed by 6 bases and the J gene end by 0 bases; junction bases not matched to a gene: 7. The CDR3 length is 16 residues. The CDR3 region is CASRASSGGTSYEQYF. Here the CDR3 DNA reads TGTGCCAGCAGGGCCTCTAGCGGGGGGACCTCCTACGAGCAGTACTTC.

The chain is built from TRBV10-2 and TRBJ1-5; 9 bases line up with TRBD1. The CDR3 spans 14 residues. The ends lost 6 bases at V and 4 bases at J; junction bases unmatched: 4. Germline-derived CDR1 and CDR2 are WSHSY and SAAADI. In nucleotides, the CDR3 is TGCGCCAGCAGAGAAGACAGGGGGAATCAGCCCCAGCATTTT. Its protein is CASREDRGNQPQHF.

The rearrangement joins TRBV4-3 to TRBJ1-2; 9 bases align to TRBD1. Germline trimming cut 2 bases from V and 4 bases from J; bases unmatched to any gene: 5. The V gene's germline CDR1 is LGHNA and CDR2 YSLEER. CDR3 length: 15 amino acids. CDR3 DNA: TGCGCCAGCAGCCAACTGGACAGGGGATCCTATGGCTACACCTTC. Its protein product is CASSQLDRGSYGYTF.

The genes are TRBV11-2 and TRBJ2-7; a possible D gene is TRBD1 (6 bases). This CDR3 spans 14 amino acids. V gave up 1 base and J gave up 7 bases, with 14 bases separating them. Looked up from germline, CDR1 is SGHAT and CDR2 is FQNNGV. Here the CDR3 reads CASSLVGVGGEQYF. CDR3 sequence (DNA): TGTGCCAGCAGCTTAGTCGGGGTAGGGGGTGAGCAGTACTTC.

CDR3 nucleotides: TGTGCCATCAGTGAGTCGATGGGGCGTACCTACAATGAGCAGTTCTTC. It is translated as CAISESMGRTYNEQFF. The chain couples TRBV10-3 to TRBJ2-1; D may be TRBD1 (5 bases). V shed 0 bases and J shed 2 bases, with 11 bases lying between them. The CDR3 loop spans 16 amino acids. Per germline, CDR1 ENHRY and CDR2 SYGVKD.

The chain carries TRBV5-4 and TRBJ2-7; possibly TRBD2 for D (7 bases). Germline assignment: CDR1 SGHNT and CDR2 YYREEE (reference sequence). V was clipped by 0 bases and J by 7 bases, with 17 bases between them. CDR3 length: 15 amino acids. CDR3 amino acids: CASSLAGGMGGEQYF. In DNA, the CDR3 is TGTGCCAGCAGCTTGGCGGGGGGCATGGGTGGAGAGCAGTACTTC.

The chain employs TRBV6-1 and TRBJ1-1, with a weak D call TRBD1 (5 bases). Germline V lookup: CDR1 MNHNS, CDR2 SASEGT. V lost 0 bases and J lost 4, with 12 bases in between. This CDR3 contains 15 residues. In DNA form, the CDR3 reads TGTGCCAGCAGTGAAGCGCACGGGGGGGTCACTGAAGCTTTCTTT. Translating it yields CASSEAHGGVTEAFF.

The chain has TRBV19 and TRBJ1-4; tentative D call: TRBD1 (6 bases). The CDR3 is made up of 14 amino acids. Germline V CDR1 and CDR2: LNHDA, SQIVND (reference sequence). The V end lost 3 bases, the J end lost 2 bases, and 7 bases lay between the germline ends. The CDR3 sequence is CASSMRGTNEKLFF. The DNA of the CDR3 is TGTGCCAGTAGTATGAGGGGGACTAATGAAAAACTGTTTTTT.

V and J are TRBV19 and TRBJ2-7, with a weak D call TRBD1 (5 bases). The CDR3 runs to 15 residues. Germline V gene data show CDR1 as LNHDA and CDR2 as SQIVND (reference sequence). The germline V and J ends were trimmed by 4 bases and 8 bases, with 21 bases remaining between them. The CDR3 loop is CASSTRQSGSMKQYF. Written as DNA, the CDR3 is TGTGCCAGTAGTACCCGACAGTCTGGATCTATGAAGCAGTACTTC.

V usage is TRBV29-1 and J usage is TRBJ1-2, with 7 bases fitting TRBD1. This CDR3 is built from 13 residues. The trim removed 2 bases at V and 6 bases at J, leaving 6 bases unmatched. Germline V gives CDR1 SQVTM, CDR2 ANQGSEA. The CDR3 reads CSVERGQGDGYTF. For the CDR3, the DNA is TGCAGCGTTGAAAGAGGGCAGGGGGATGGCTACACCTTC.